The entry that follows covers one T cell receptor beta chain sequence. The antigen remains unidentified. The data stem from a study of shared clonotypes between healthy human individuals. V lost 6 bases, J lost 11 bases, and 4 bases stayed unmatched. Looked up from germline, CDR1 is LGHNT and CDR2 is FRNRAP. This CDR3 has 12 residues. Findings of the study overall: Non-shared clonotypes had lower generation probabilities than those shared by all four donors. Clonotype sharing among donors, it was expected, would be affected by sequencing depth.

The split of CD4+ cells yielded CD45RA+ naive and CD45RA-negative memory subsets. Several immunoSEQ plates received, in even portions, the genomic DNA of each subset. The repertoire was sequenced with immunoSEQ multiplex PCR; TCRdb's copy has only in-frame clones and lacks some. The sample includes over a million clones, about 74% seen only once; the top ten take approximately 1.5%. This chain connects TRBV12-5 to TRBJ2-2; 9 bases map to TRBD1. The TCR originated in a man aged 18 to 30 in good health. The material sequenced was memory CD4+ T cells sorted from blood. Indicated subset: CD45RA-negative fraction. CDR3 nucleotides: TGTGCTAGTGGGAAGGGACAGGGAGAGCTGTTTTTT. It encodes CASGKGQGELFF.